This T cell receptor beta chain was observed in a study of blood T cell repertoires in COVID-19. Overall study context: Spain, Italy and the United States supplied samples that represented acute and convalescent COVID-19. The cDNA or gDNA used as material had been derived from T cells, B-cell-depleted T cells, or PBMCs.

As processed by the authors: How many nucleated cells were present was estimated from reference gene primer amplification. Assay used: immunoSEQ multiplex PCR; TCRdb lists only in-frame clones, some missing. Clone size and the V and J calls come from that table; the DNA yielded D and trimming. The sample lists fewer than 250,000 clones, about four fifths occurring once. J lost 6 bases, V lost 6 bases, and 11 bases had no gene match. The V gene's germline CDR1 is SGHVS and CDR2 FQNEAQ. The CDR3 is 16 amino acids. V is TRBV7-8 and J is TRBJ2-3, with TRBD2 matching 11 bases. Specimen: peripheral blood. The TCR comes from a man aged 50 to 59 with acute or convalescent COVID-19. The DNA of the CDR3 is TGTGCCAGCAGGTTTCTAGCGGGGGGTATTGCGGATACGCAGTATTTT. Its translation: CASRFLAGGIADTQYF.